The clone carrying this T cell receptor (beta chain) has only a few counts. No antigen is known for it. From the reads, TCRdb called clonotypes with MiXCR, one entry per CDR3 protein. Of roughly 180,000 distinct CDR3 sequences listed, approximately 18% are singletons. This sample is part of a study of T cell repertoires in cytomegalovirus infection. Looking at the study overall: Matching HLA type, along with CMV infection, was indicated by public TCR beta signatures. Broader study findings: Accumulated public TCR beta family frequency recognized individuals carrying CMV together with the relevant HLA. The ex vivo response was dominated by HLA-C-restricted CMV-specific TCR beta clonotypes.

Per the germline V gene, CDR1 is MNHNS and CDR2 is SASEGT. This CDR3 spans 14 amino acids. Trimming at V came to 6 bases and at J to 6 bases, leaving 6 bases not matched to a gene. Sequenced material: CD8+ T cells from PBMCs. V gene TRBV6-1 combines with J gene TRBJ1-5; 9 positions agree with TRBD1. This TCR came from a human donor in good health (CMV status not recorded). Some clones in this sample may be carry-over from other donors' samples. CDR3 sequence (DNA): TGTGCCAGCAGCCCGGGACAGGGTATTCAGCCCCAGCATTTT. It codes for CASSPGQGIQPQHF.